Included here is one T cell receptor (beta chain) sequence, with context. Some clones are missing from TCRdb's copy, which holds only in-frame ones; the method was immunoSEQ multiplex PCR. This table has roughly 260,000 clones, roughly 84% appearing once. The source of the sample is a study of blood T cell repertoires in COVID-19. Trimming stripped 5 bases from V and 0 bases from J, with 13 bases between. The CDR3 extends over 16 amino acids. Germline assignment: CDR1 MNHEY and CDR2 SMNVEV (reference sequence). The TCR comes from a woman aged 18-30 years with acute or convalescent COVID-19. The sample was peripheral blood. The rearrangement uses TRBV27 and TRBJ1-4; D is perhaps TRBD1 (5 bases). The CDR3 DNA reads TGTGCCAGCAGTCCCCGACAGTTTGCAACTAATGAAAAACTGTTTTTT. This translates into CASSPRQFATNEKLFF.